This paragraph reports one T cell receptor beta chain. No antigen is known for it. Other nucleotide sequences from this sample produce the same CDR3. This sample stems from a study of OX40 agonist ivuxolimab in advanced cancers. Across the study: Ivuxolimab, an agonist antibody against OX40 (CD134), was given to patients. A diagnosis of hepatocellular carcinoma, melanoma, renal cell or head and neck cancer was present in dose-escalation patients. Prior anti-PD-1, anti-PD-L1 or anti-CTLA-4 therapy did not bar entry, and roughly 40% had some.

Clones were sequenced by immunoSEQ multiplex PCR, and TCRdb holds only the in-frame ones, with some missing. Of roughly 100,000 clones listed, around 94% are singletons. Study results and limitations: Individuals who were partial responders at 0.1-3.0 mg/kg had clonal expansion that ranked among the lowest.

Per germline, CDR1 SGHKS and CDR2 YYEKEE (reference sequence). V was shortened by 4 bases and J by 7 bases, with 15 bases between the two germline ends. This CDR3 region has 14 residues. The sequence was collected from an adult with an advanced solid tumor such as melanoma, head and neck, liver or kidney cancer. The sequences come from CD4+ or CD8+ T cells sorted from blood, collected in a trial of the OX40 agonist ivuxolimab. V is TRBV5-5 and J is TRBJ1-5, with a possible D match to TRBD1 (5 bases). CDR3: CASSTGTPRQPQHF. DNA for the CDR3: TGTGCCAGCAGCACCGGGACGCCTCGACAGCCCCAGCATTTT.